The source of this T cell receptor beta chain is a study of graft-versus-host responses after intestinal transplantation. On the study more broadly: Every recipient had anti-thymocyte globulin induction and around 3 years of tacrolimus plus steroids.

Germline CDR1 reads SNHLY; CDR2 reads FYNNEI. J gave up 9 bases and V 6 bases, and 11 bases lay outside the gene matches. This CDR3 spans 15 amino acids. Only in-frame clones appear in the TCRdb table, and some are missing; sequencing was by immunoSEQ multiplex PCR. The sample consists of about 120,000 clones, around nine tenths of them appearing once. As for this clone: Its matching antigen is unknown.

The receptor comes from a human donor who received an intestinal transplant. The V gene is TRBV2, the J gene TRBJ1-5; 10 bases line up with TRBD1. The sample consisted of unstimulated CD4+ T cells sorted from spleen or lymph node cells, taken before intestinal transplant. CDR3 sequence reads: CASRGTGVASGPQHF. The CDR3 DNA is TGTGCCAGCAGGGGGACAGGGGTGGCAAGTGGGCCCCAGCATTTT.